These 24 T cell receptor beta chains share one sample of origin, sequenced in a study of cytomegalovirus exposure and HLA in healthy donors. The study ran its PCR with 60 Vbeta and 13 Jbeta primers. Produced via immunoSEQ multiplex PCR; TCRdb's table is partial and in-frame only. The sample yields about 130,000 clones, about 82% seen once. Sample: PBMCs. Receptors were obtained from a boy aged 5-17 years in good health and CMV-seronegative.

This clone was seen once. The chain employs TRBV7-9 and TRBJ2-1, with TRBD1 as a possible D gene (5 bases). Germline values: CDR1 SEHNR, CDR2 FQNEAQ (reference sequence). V lost 0 bases and J lost 7, with 19 bases in between. The CDR3 contains 17 residues. This chain's CDR3 is CASSLAGFAAPGNEQFF. CDR3 bases: TGTGCCAGCAGCTTAGCAGGCTTTGCGGCCCCAGGGAATGAGCAGTTCTTC.

The chain uses TRBV4-2 and TRBJ2-5; D is possibly TRBD2 (5 bases). Trimming took off 0 bases at V and 5 bases at J, with 13 bases between the two ends. Germline V gene lookup returns CDR1 LGHNA and CDR2 YNFKEQ. CDR3 length: 15 amino acids. CDR3: CASSQDRAGVETQYF. The CDR3 nucleotides are TGTGCCAGCAGCCAAGATCGGGCGGGTGTGGAGACCCAGTACTTC.

The rearrangement uses TRBV16 and TRBJ1-1; a weak D match, TRBD1 (5 bases). Germline V gene sequence: CDR1 KGHSY, CDR2 FQNENV. The CDR3 consists of 15 residues. Trimming left V 2 bases short and J 3 bases short, with 13 bases between. The DNA of the CDR3 is TGTGCCAGCAGCCAACAGTTGGAAGGGGACACTGAAGCTTTCTTT. It is translated as CASSQQLEGDTEAFF. Variable domain in full (rest from reference TRBV16 and TRBJ1-1): GEEVAQTPKHLVRGEGQKAKLYCAPIKGHSYVFWYQQVLKNEFKFLISFQNENVFDETGMPKERFSAKCLPNSPCSLEIQATKLEDSAVYFCASSQQLEGDTEAFFGQGTRLTVV.

In nucleotides, the CDR3 is TGTGCCAGCAGCTTGGCCGGGATGAGGGGCTACACCTTC. Translated, it gives CASSLAGMRGYTF. The V gene is TRBV5-4, the J gene TRBJ1-2; D unresolved. Germline CDR1 reads SGHNT; CDR2 reads YYREEE (reference sequence). Trimming pared 0 bases from V and 8 bases from J, leaving 11 bases between. The CDR3 loop spans 13 amino acids.

DNA for the CDR3: TGTGCCAGCAGTGAACGGTTTCTAGCGCTACGCACCGGGGAGCTGTTTTTT. This sequence encodes CASSERFLALRTGELFF. The chain joins TRBV2 to TRBJ2-2; tentatively, D is TRBD2 (6 bases). Germline-derived CDR1 and CDR2 are SNHLY and FYNNEI. The CDR3 is made up of 17 amino acids. Trimming pared 2 bases from V and 4 bases from J, leaving 17 bases between.

The rearrangement links TRBV30 to TRBJ2-6; TRBD2 agrees at 13 bases. Germline values: CDR1 GTSNPN, CDR2 SVGIG (reference sequence). The CDR3 spans 21 residues. Germline trimming cut 2 bases from V and 0 bases from J; bases unmatched to any gene: 13. Written as DNA, the CDR3 is TGTGCCTGGAGTTCCCGGACTAGCGGGAGTAGTCCCCGCTCTGGGGCCAACGTCCTGACTTTC. Translation gives CAWSSRTSGSSPRSGANVLTF.

This chain connects TRBV6-1 to TRBJ2-7; 7 nucleotides align to TRBD2. The junction had 6 bases not matched to a gene; V was cut back by 2 bases and J by 5 bases. The germline gives CDR1 MNHNS, CDR2 SASEGT. The CDR3 consists of 14 residues. CDR3 DNA: TGTGCCAGCAGTGAACGCGGGAGCGTCGACGAGCAGTACTTC. This codes for CASSERGSVDEQYF.

This clone turned up a few times. The rearrangement uses TRBV19 and TRBJ2-1; possible D gene TRBD2, 5 bases. Germline values: CDR1 LNHDA, CDR2 SQIVND (reference sequence). The CDR3 consists of 16 residues. V gave up 3 bases and J gave up 7 bases, with 19 bases separating them. The CDR3 DNA is TGTGCCAGTAGTATTGGTTGGGGAGTCGTTGGGAATGAGCAGTTCTTC. Translating it yields CASSIGWGVVGNEQFF.

The chain has TRBV30 and TRBJ1-1; the D is unclear. Trimming left V 1 base short and J 8 bases short, with 11 bases between. The germline gives CDR1 GTSNPN, CDR2 SVGIG (reference sequence). This CDR3 has 12 amino acids. As DNA, the CDR3 is TGTGCCTGGAGTGACGTCGGTGAGGAAGCTTTCTTT. Translating gives CAWSDVGEEAFF.

V usage is TRBV5-1 and J usage is TRBJ2-3; D perhaps matches TRBD2 (6 bases). This CDR3 spans 15 amino acids. Germline V gene lookup returns CDR1 SGHRS and CDR2 YFSETQ. The V and J ends lost 2 bases and 3 bases respectively, with 13 bases between them. The CDR3 reads CASSLRLDSTDTQYF. DNA of the CDR3: TGCGCCAGCAGCTTAAGACTAGATTCGACAGATACGCAGTATTTT.

The gene calls are TRBV15 and TRBJ2-1, with D hard to call. V gave up 5 bases and J gave up 3 bases, with 14 bases separating them. This CDR3 has 15 residues. Germline CDR1 LNHNV, CDR2 YYDKDF (reference sequence). The CDR3 nucleotides are TGTGCCACCAGCGGGTCCACCCGGGTCTACAATGAGCAGTTCTTC. It specifies CATSGSTRVYNEQFF.

The gene calls are TRBV13 and TRBJ2-1; 10 bases match TRBD2. The CDR3 covers 13 residues. The germline V gene encodes CDR1 PRHDT and CDR2 FYEKMQ (reference sequence). The ends lost 8 bases at V and 2 bases at J; junction bases unmatched: 0. The chain's CDR3 is CASGLAAYNEQFF. CDR3 DNA: TGTGCCAGCGGACTAGCGGCCTACAATGAGCAGTTCTTC.

J is TRBJ1-1 and V is TRBV10-3, with 7 positions matching TRBD1. V was pared by 1 base and J by 2 bases, with 4 bases of the junction left unmatched. Germline V gene sequence: CDR1 ENHRY, CDR2 SYGVKD. The CDR3 runs 15 residues. CDR3 protein: CAISEFGTANTEAFF. As DNA, the CDR3 is TGTGCCATCAGTGAGTTTGGGACAGCAAACACTGAAGCTTTCTTT.

J is TRBJ1-2 and V is TRBV7-9, with 9 positions matching TRBD1. Trimming took 3 bases from V and 5 from J; bases not matched to a gene: 1. The CDR3 loop spans 13 amino acids. Germline V CDR1 and CDR2: SEHNR, FQNEAQ (reference sequence). The CDR3, as DNA: TGTGCCAGCAGCTTGGGGACAGGGTATGGCTACACCTTC. The encoded protein is CASSLGTGYGYTF.

V and J are TRBV6-1 and TRBJ2-7, with 8 bases that match TRBD2. Trimming took 9 bases from V and 3 from J; bases not matched to a gene: 10. CDR1 is MNHNS, CDR2 SASEGT, per germline. This CDR3 spans 14 amino acids. The CDR3 DNA reads TGTGCCAGTGGGCGGGGGGCGAATTACTACGAGCAGTACTTC. It yields the protein CASGRGANYYEQYF.

The chain carries TRBV4-1 and TRBJ2-2; D is perhaps TRBD2 (6 bases). CDR1 MGHRA and CDR2 YSYEKL come from the germline V gene. V shed 4 bases and J shed 7 bases, with 19 bases lying between them. This CDR3 region has 16 residues. The chain's CDR3 is CASSLTSGREHGELFF. DNA for the CDR3: TGCGCCAGCAGCCTAACGTCAGGACGGGAGCACGGGGAGCTGTTTTTT.

CDR3 in amino acids: CAWSRTGSNYGYTF. CDR3 in DNA: TGTGCCTGGAGTAGGACAGGGAGCAACTATGGCTACACCTTC. The gene calls are TRBV30 and TRBJ1-2; 8 bases agree with TRBD1. Per the germline V gene, CDR1 is GTSNPN and CDR2 is SVGIG (reference sequence). V lost 2 bases and J lost 2; bases outside the gene matches: 4. The CDR3 loop spans 14 amino acids.

V is TRBV7-3 and J is TRBJ2-5; 12 bases line up with TRBD2. The J call may not be correct, given that the DNA end is closer to TRBJ2-7. Germline V lookup: CDR1 SGHTA, CDR2 FQGTGA. The CDR3 is 15 amino acids. DNA for the CDR3: TGTGCCAGCAGCTCTCTAGCGGGAGGGCCCTACGAGCAGTACTTC. Protein product: CASSSLAGGPYEQYF.

V is TRBV5-4 and J is TRBJ2-5; no reliable D call. This CDR3 spans 13 amino acids. Germline CDR1 reads SGHNT; CDR2 reads YYREEE (reference sequence). Trimming cost V 2 bases and J 0 bases, with 5 bases left between them. CDR3 amino acids: CASSFGNQETQYF. Here the CDR3 DNA reads TGTGCCAGCAGCTTCGGTAACCAAGAGACCCAGTACTTC.

The V gene is TRBV2, the J gene TRBJ2-7; TRBD2 aligns across 11 bases. Germline loops: CDR1 SNHLY, CDR2 FYNNEI. This CDR3 has 16 amino acids. Losses at the gene ends were 8 bases for V and 0 bases for J; bases not matched to a gene: 9. The CDR3 here is CASGDPSGGSSYEQYF. CDR3 DNA sequence: TGTGCCAGCGGAGATCCTAGCGGGGGGAGCTCCTACGAGCAGTACTTC.

The genes are TRBV6-1 and TRBJ1-3; D unclear. The V and J ends lost 4 bases and 0 bases respectively, with 10 bases between them. The CDR3 runs 15 residues. Germline V gene sequence: CDR1 MNHNS, CDR2 SASEGT. CDR3 sequence: CASSALSGSGNTIYF. CDR3 DNA sequence: TGTGCCAGCAGTGCACTAAGTGGCTCTGGAAACACCATATATTTT.

The chain carries TRBV4-1 and TRBJ2-1; 14 bases are shared with TRBD2. V shed 4 bases and J 8 bases; nucleotides not matched to a gene: 16. Looked up from germline, CDR1 is MGHRA and CDR2 is YSYEKL. The length of the CDR3 is 19 residues. The CDR3 sequence is CASSPRTSGRSDGKHEQFF. The CDR3 DNA follows: TGCGCCAGCAGCCCCCGGACTAGCGGGAGGTCCGATGGGAAACATGAGCAGTTCTTC.

This sequence joins TRBV10-3 and TRBJ2-5; D perhaps matches TRBD1 (6 bases). Germline CDR1 ENHRY, CDR2 SYGVKD. This CDR3 contains 12 residues. Trimming left V 7 bases short and J 2 bases short, with 8 bases between. CDR3 loop: CAIKGQQETQYF. The CDR3 DNA is TGTGCCATCAAAGGACAGCAAGAGACCCAGTACTTC.

The chain couples TRBV18 to TRBJ2-1; 11 bases match TRBD2. The ends lost 3 bases at V and 6 bases at J; junction bases unmatched: 7. This CDR3 has 16 amino acids. Germline V gene lookup returns CDR1 KGHSH and CDR2 LQKENI. As DNA, the CDR3 is TGTGCCAGCTCACCTTCGGGACTAGCGGAACTCAATGAGCAGTTCTTC. Translated: CASSPSGLAELNEQFF.